These T cell receptor beta chains were read from a single sample in a study of breast tumors, draining lymph nodes, adjacent tissues. TCRdb re-called the multiplex PCR reads through MiXCR, storing one row per CDR3 protein. The sample records around 130,000 distinct CDR3 sequences, 30% to 35% being singletons. Sequencing was done on a sample of axillary lymph node tissue. The receptors derive from a female donor with breast cancer. Some clones in this sample may be carry-over from other donors' samples. Both conserved end residues are trimmed from each CDR3.

v_gene	j_gene	CDR3aa
TRBV6-6	TRBJ2-5	ASSHSFGGEETQY
TRBV10-3	TRBJ2-3	AISESGGGDTQY
TRBV2	TRBJ2-5	ASSAAFGRGNQPQY
TRBV7-8	TRBJ2-7	ASSLGPRTGSHEQY
TRBV5-4	TRBJ1-3	ASRIQGTGHSGNTIY
TRBV12-3/TRBV12-4	TRBJ1-1	ASSLRYEGTEAF
TRBV5-1	TRBJ2-1	ASSSRQGALDEQF
TRBV29-1	TRBJ2-3	SGTSGVLTDTQY
TRBV29-1	TRBJ1-5	SSSRGVFGNQPQH
TRBV30	TRBJ1-6	AWSVRDNSPLH
TRBV24-1	TRBJ2-2	ATMRSGGTGELF
TRBV5-6	TRBJ1-1	ASSSRGTVNTEAF
TRBV7-9	TRBJ1-2	ASSQGQQGYGYT
TRBV6-2/TRBV6-3	TRBJ2-1	ASSLGTGGRGQF
TRBV5-6	TRBJ2-2	ASSGTGVTGELF
TRBV10-3	TRBJ1-6	AISGSGTGASPLH
TRBV30	TRBJ1-2	ACPESPVGGYT
TRBV11-2	TRBJ1-4	ASSLEGGSATNEKLF
TRBV14	TRBJ1-2	ASSQVTGWNYGYT
TRBV5-6	TRBJ2-7	ASSRDRVNEQY
TRBV6-6	TRBJ1-4	ASSFVNRGELTNEKLF
TRBV5-1	TRBJ2-5	ASSPGPGQGGETQY
TRBV5-1	TRBJ2-7	ASRQDLYEQY
TRBV30	TRBJ1-6	AWTLQGIASPLH
TRBV5-6	TRBJ2-6	ASSLWGSFPGANVLT
TRBV6-1	TRBJ2-7	ASRPRGVSYEQY
TRBV4-3	TRBJ1-4	ASSSTSRFNEKLF
TRBV7-2	TRBJ2-5	ASSFQSSGGRETQY
TRBV7-9	TRBJ2-7	ASNYPPQTYEQY
TRBV11-2	TRBJ2-2	ATSNTRVDYTGELF
TRBV2	TRBJ2-5	ASGRLQETQY